This paragraph reports one T cell receptor beta chain. Which antigen it targets is not known. No much larger clone is present one base from it, and per-base qualities are unavailable. From the cysteine through the phenylalanine, the CDR3 covers 15 amino acids. The only DNA kept is the CDR3, 45 bases in frame from the first base. The germline V and J ends show losses of 0 bases and 2 bases respectively, and no gene match explains 5 bases of the junction. CDR1 and CDR2 are read off the germline V gene (reference sequence) as GTSNPN and SVGIG. The data stem from a study of blood T cell repertoires in COVID-19 (dated by TCRdb to 2019 to 2021). Notes on the research overall: Samples from collaborators originated in the United States, Italy and Spain and spanned both the acute and convalescent phases of COVID-19. Where available, HLA class I and class II types were obtained from metadata supplied by the sample provider rather than from assay-based typing. Deeply sampled blood TCRbeta repertoires from subjects exposed to, actively infected with, or recovered from COVID-19 were included in the dataset. The samples were drawn from the first 160 participants of the ongoing ImmuneRACE study and from 950 to 1,500 subjects provided by 6 global collaborators. The material from the prospective study consisted of cDNA or gDNA derived from T cells, B-cell-depleted T cells, or PBMCs. The sample metadata nearly always contained a de-identified subject ID, COVID-19 status, age in years and sex. The repertoires were released in a freely available public database meant as a resource for research on the immune response to SARS-CoV-2.

TCRbeta CDR3 regions were amplified from genomic DNA using the immunoSEQ Assay, a bias-controlled multiplex PCR. Regarding the original processing steps: The number of nucleated cells in each sample was estimated by amplification of reference gene primers within the assay. Sequence reads were collapsed and filtered to measure the absolute abundance of every unique TCRbeta CDR3 rearrangement. For each sample, productive Simpson clonality was calculated as the square root of Simpson's diversity index across productive rearrangements. TCRdb's version of the immuneACCESS table is confined to in-frame rearrangements and falls short of the full clone set. An unresolved V gene accounts for under half of the shortfall where checked; the remainder is of unknown origin. That table gives V, J and clone size, and the DNA gave D and trimming. In all, the sample holds about 88,000 clones, and 90% of those were seen once. Of the sample, about 1.8% falls within the top ten clones.

Overall study results and their limits: The amount of clinical and demographic metadata varied by source and participant and was provided uncurated.

The collaborating institutions used their own protocols to collect whole blood in K2EDTA tubes. Collaborator samples were shipped for TCRbeta analysis as frozen whole blood, isolated PBMCs, or DNA extracted from either sample type. The sequenced material came from peripheral blood. The sequence was collected from a man in his sixties with acute or convalescent COVID-19. The chain uses TRBV30 and TRBJ2-7; 9 bases in the middle match TRBD2. In nucleotide form, the sequence is TGTGCCTGGAGTGTTAGACTAGCGGTTACCTACGAGCAGTACTTC. Its coded protein is CAWSVRLAVTYEQYF. Outside the CDR3, residues come from the reference TRBV30 and TRBJ2-7 proteins, so the full variable domain is: SQTIHQWPATLVQPVGSPLSLECTVEGTSNPNLYWYRQAAGRGLQLLFYSVGIGQISSEVPQNLSASRPQDRQFILSSKKLLLSDSGFYLCAWSVRLAVTYEQYFGPGTRLTVT.